This entry lists 14 T cell receptor beta chains sequenced from one sample in a study of T-cell reconstitution after alpha-beta-depleted transplantation in children (dated by TCRdb to about 2016). The library was built by means of PCR. Sequenced using an Illumina HiSeq 2500. Molecular barcoding was employed in the preparation of TCR libraries, with unique molecular identifiers being used to normalize TCRbeta repertoire quantification. TCRdb's own reprocessing of the public reads used fastp at Q25 and MiXCR and kept productive beta chains. CDR3 protein sequences are deduplicated, and each keeps its most common genes and DNA. This sample comprises 550,000 to 600,000 distinct CDR3 sequences, about 23% of them detected only once. The ten largest clones capture around an eighth of the sample. The sample's treatment or condition, from its label and the paper: allogeneic hematopoietic cell transplantation with graft depleted of TCRalphabeta T cells and CD19 B cells.

This specimen was PBMCs, mostly from graft donor cells, taken 360 days after TCRalphabeta/CD19-depleted stem cell transplant. The receptor set was obtained from a boy under three years old who had a stem cell transplant for acute myeloid leukemia, so the T cells may come from the graft donor.

This clonotype was found many times. The rearrangement joins TRBV9 to TRBJ2-4; D is tentatively TRBD1 or TRBD2 (6 bases each). Trimming took 0 bases from V and 3 from J, leaving 10 bases between them. CDR3 length: 15 amino acids. CDR1 and CDR2 from the germline V gene are SGDLS and YYNGEE. The CDR3, as DNA: TGTGCCAGCAGCGTAGGGGGGGCTGGCAAAAACATTCAGTACTTC. Translation gives CASSVGGAGKNIQYF.

The table lists this clonotype with many counts. V gene TRBV10-3 combines with J gene TRBJ2-7; D may be TRBD1 (6 bases). V was pared by 3 bases and J by 4 bases, with 10 bases between. This CDR3 is built from 13 residues. Germline V gives CDR1 ENHRY, CDR2 SYGVKD. The CDR3 loop is CAISDQDSYEQYV. In DNA, the CDR3 is TGTGCCATCAGTGACCAGGACAGTTACGAGCAGTACGTC.

The gene calls are TRBV12-3 or TRBV12-4 and TRBJ2-5, with a weak D call TRBD2 (6 bases). CDR3 length: 13 residues. V was shortened by 5 bases and J by 5 bases, with 12 bases between the two germline ends. CDR3 amino acids: CASSSWGEETQYF. CDR3 sequence (DNA): TGTGCCAGCAGTAGCTGGGGGGAGGAGACCCAGTACTTC.

This clonotype was recorded a few times. This chain joins TRBV12-3 or TRBV12-4 and TRBJ2-5; D unresolved. The CDR3 spans 12 residues. V lost 5 bases and J 5 bases, leaving 9 bases between the germline ends. The CDR3 spells CASSATFETQYF. Here the CDR3 DNA reads TGTGCCAGCAGTGCTACCTTCGAGACCCAGTACTTC.

In its sample, this clonotype was seen once. This chain uses TRBV18 with TRBJ2-7; 11 bases fit TRBD2. The CDR3 length is 15 residues. Looked up from germline, CDR1 is KGHSH and CDR2 is LQKENI. After removal of 0 bases from V and 3 bases from J, the junction contained 1 base not matched to a gene. CDR3 region: CASSPPTSGGYEQYF. The CDR3 DNA reads as TGTGCCAGCTCACCACCCACTAGCGGGGGCTACGAGCAGTACTTC.

There are a few counts of this clonotype. V is TRBV20-1 and J is TRBJ2-1; 7 bases map to TRBD1. The junction had 9 bases not matched to a gene; V was cut back by 5 bases and J by 5 bases. Germline CDR1 reads DFQATT; CDR2 reads SNEGSKA (reference sequence). The CDR3 length is 14 residues. The CDR3 reads CSASPGQRNNEQFF. CDR3 in DNA: TGCAGTGCTTCGCCGGGACAGAGGAACAATGAGCAGTTCTTC.

This clonotype was recorded a few times. This chain links TRBV5-1 with TRBJ2-1, with a tentative D call TRBD2 (5 bases). The V gene's germline CDR1 is SGHRS and CDR2 YFSETQ. This CDR3 comprises 16 residues. The ends were cut back, 5 bases at V and 2 bases at J, with 17 bases in the middle. The CDR3 nucleotides are TGCGCCAGCAGTCCGGACGGGGAAAGGACCTACAATGAGCAGTTCTTC. Translating gives CASSPDGERTYNEQFF.

This chain joins TRBV7-8 and TRBJ2-5; 10 nucleotides line up with TRBD1. Trimming cost V 5 bases and J 2 bases; bases outside gene matches: 2. This CDR3 contains 14 residues. Germline V gene sequence: CDR1 SGHVS, CDR2 FQNEAQ. The CDR3 DNA follows: TGTGCCAGCAGCGGGGACAGGGGACAAGAGACCCAGTACTTC. This sequence encodes CASSGDRGQETQYF.

The chain joins TRBV5-6 to TRBJ2-1, with a tentative D call TRBD1 (6 bases). Germline-derived CDR1 and CDR2 are SGHDT and YYEEEE. The CDR3 totals 15 residues. Trimming took off 5 bases at V and 5 bases at J, with 17 bases between the two ends. The CDR3 bases are TGTGCCAGCAGTTATTTACAGGGTACCCACAATGAGCAGTTCTTC. It codes for CASSYLQGTHNEQFF.

This clonotype was seen repeatedly, ten times or more. This rearrangement joins TRBV6-2 or TRBV6-3 to TRBJ2-2; the match to TRBD1 covers 7 bases. This CDR3 region has 17 residues. V gave up 4 bases and J gave up 4 bases; unmatched junction bases: 12. CDR1 is MNHEY, CDR2 SVGEGT, per germline. Here the CDR3 DNA reads TGTGCCAGCAGTTTTACATTCCGGGACAGCCTCACCGGGGAGCTGTTTTTT. Translating gives CASSFTFRDSLTGELFF.

This clonotype occurred a few times. V usage is TRBV20-1 and J usage is TRBJ1-1; tentative D call: TRBD1 (6 bases). The germline V gene has CDR1 DFQATT and CDR2 SNEGSKA (reference sequence). The V end lost 1 base, the J end lost 0 bases, and 12 bases lay between the germline ends. The CDR3 has 15 amino acids. CDR3 sequence (DNA): TGCAGTGCTAGAGGTACAGGGAATATGAACACTGAAGCTTTCTTT. This translates into CSARGTGNMNTEAFF.

V usage is TRBV6-5 and J usage is TRBJ1-1; D might be TRBD1 (5 bases). Trimming cost V 0 bases and J 5 bases, with 13 bases left between them. The CDR3 contains 15 residues. Germline lookup yields CDR1 MNHEY and CDR2 SVGAGI. CDR3: CASSYSTFSGTEAFF. For the CDR3, the DNA is TGTGCCAGCAGTTACTCGACATTTTCAGGGACTGAAGCTTTCTTT.

This clonotype was recorded many times. The chain combines TRBV6-2 or TRBV6-3 with TRBJ2-1; 9 positions agree with TRBD2. V gave up 10 bases and J gave up 8 bases; unmatched junction bases: 12. There are 14 residues in the CDR3. Germline-derived CDR1 and CDR2 are MNHEY and SVGEGT. The CDR3 DNA reads as TGTGCCATTAAACCCGGGACTAGCTTTTATGAGCAGTTCTTC. Protein: CAIKPGTSFYEQFF.

This clonotype was seen repeatedly, ten times or more. V gene TRBV29-1 combines with J gene TRBJ2-7, with D possibly matching TRBD1 (6 bases). V was trimmed by 6 bases and J by 6 bases, leaving 12 bases between them. This CDR3 comprises 11 residues. Germline CDR1 SQVTM, CDR2 ANQGSEA. CDR3 loop: CSVGSGAEQYF. The CDR3 nucleotides are TGCAGCGTCGGATCAGGGGCCGAGCAGTACTTC.